Sequencing of this TCR beta chain was carried out in a study of blood T cell repertoires in COVID-19. Across the whole study: The United States, Italy and Spain provided the acute and convalescent COVID-19 samples. T cells, B-cell-depleted T cells, or PBMCs provided the cDNA or gDNA that served as material.

Exposed study participants had met a COVID-19 case within 2 weeks before entry. Repertoires were generated with immunoSEQ multiplex PCR, while TCRdb's copy carries only in-frame clones and drops some. In the table there are about 190,000 clones, roughly 84% of which are singletons. This sequence originates from a woman under 40 who had been exposed to COVID-19. The sequenced sample consisted of PBMCs or T cells enriched from blood (not recorded which).

In DNA form, the CDR3 reads TGTGCCAGCAGCCTAGACAGGGGCTTCGGTCAGCCCCAGCATTTT. It encodes CASSLDRGFGQPQHF. The chain carries TRBV7-9 and TRBJ1-5; 8 nucleotides line up with TRBD1. The CDR3 runs 15 residues. V was clipped by 5 bases and J by 6 bases; unmatched bases: 9. Per germline, CDR1 SEHNR and CDR2 FQNEAQ (reference sequence).